This record looks at one T cell receptor (beta chain) sequence and its context. The data were obtained in a study of CD8 T cells in ankylosing spondylitis. MiXCR, applied by TCRdb to the 5' RACE reads, yields one record per CDR3 protein. This table holds some 340,000 distinct CDR3 sequences, about 15% found once. CDR3 size: 16 residues. The germline V and J ends were trimmed by 5 bases and 8 bases, with 22 bases remaining between them. Germline CDR1 and CDR2: MNHEY and SMNVEV (reference sequence). This receptor was obtained from a male donor with ankylosing spondylitis or in good health (not recorded which). Sequencing was performed on blood, either unsorted or a sorted T cell fraction (not recorded which). The chain couples TRBV27 to TRBJ2-1; D might be TRBD2 (7 bases). The CDR3 spells CASSNRGARLADEQFF. CDR3 in DNA: TGTGCCAGCAGTAACCGGGGGGCGCGCCTGGCGGATGAGCAGTTCTTC.